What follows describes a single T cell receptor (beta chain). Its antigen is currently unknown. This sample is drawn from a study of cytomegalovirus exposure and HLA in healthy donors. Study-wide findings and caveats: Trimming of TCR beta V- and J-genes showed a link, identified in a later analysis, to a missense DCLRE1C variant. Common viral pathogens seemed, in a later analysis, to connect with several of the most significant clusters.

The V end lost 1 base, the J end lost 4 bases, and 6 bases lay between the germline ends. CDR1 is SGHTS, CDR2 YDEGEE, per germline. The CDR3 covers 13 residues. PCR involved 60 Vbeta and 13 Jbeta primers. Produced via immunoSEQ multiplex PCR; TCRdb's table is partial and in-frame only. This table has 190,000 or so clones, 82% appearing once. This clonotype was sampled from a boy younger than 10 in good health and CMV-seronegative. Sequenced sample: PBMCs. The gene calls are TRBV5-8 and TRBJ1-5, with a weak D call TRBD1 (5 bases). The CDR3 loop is CASSLQGNQPQHF. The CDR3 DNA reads TGTGCCAGCAGCTTGCAGGGAAATCAGCCCCAGCATTTT.